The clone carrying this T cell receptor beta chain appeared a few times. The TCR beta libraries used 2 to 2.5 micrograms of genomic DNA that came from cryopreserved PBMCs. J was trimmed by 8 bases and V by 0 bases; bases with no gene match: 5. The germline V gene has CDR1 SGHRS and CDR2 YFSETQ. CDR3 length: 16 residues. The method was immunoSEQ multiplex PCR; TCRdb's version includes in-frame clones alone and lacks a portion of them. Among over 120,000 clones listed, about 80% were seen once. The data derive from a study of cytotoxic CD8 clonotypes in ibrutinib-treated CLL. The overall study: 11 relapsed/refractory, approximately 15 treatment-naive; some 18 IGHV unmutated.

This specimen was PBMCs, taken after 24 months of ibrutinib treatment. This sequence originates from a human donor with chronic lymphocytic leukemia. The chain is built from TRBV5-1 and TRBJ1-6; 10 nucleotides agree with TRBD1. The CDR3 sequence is CASSLGSGQGDSPLHF. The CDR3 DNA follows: TGCGCCAGCAGCTTGGGGTCTGGACAGGGGGATTCACCCCTCCACTTT. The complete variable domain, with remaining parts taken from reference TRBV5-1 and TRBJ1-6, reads KAGVTQTPRYLIKTRGQQVTLSCSPISGHRSVSWYQQTPGQGLQFLFEYFSETQRNKGNFPGRFSGRQFSNSRSEMNVSTLELGDSALYLCASSLGSGQGDSPLHFGNGTRLTVT.